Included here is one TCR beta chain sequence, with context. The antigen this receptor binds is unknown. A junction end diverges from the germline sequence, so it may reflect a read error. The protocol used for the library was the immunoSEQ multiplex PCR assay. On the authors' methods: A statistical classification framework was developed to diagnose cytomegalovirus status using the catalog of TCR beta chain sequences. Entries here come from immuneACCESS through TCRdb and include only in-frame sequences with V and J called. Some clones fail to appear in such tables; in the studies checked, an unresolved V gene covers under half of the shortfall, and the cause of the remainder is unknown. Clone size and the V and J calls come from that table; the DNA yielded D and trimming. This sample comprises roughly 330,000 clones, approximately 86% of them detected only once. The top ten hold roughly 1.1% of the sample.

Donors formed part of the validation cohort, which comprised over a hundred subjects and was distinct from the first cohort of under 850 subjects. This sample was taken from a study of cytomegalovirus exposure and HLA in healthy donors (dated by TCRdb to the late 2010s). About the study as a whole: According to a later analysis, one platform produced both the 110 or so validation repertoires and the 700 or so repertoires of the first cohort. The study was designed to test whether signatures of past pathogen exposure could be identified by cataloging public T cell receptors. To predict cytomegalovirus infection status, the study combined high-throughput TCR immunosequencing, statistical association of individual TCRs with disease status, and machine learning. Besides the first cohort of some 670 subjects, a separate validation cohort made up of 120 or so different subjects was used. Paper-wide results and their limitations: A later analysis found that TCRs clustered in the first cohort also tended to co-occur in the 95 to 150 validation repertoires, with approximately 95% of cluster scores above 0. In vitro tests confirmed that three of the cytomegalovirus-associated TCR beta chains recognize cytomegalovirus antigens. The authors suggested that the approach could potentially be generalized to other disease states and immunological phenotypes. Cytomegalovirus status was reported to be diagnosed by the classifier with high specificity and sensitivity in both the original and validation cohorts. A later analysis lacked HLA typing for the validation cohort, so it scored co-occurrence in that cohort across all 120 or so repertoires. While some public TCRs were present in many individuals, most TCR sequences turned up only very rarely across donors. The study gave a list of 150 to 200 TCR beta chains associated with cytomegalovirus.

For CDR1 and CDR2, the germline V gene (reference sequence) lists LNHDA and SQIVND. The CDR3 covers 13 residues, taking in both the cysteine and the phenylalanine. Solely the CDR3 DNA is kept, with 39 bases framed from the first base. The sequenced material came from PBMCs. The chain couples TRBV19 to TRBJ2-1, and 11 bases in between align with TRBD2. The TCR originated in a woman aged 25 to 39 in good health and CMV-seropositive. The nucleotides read TGTGCCAGTAGTACCTTAGCGGGAGGGCTTTCAGTCTTC. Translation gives CASSTLAGGLSVF.